The clone carrying this T cell receptor beta chain was found many times. This sample is part of a study of Graves' ophthalmopathy and Graves' hyperthyroidism. Germline-derived CDR1 and CDR2 are MNHEY and SVGEGT. V lost 4 bases and J lost 2, with 12 bases in between. The CDR3 extends over 14 amino acids. Amplification of the TCR beta CDR3 regions used RNA transcripts (as template). Following a first-round RT-PCR that used HTBI primers, a second-round multiplex PCR was carried out. TCRdb processed the multiplex PCR reads anew with MiXCR; each CDR3 protein has one entry. The sample contains just over 600,000 distinct CDR3 sequences, 20% to 25% of which appear only once. Diagnostic conclusions were grounded in clinical symptoms, serum thyroxine, TRAb, thyroid ultrasound and orbital computed tomography.

The receptor comes from a woman aged 18 to 35 with stable Graves' hyperthyroidism. Some clones in this sample may be carry-over from other donors' samples. The sample taken for sequencing was peripheral blood. The rearrangement uses TRBV6-2 or TRBV6-3 and TRBJ2-7; D remains unclear. CDR3 in DNA: TGTGCCAGCAGTTTGGGCGGTCACGCCTACGAGCAGTACTTC. Translated: CASSLGGHAYEQYF.